This passage covers 19 T cell receptor beta chains from one sample sequenced in a study of shared clonotypes between healthy human individuals (dated by TCRdb to about 2020). Library prep was done by the immunoSEQ multiplex PCR assay. TCRdb took over this immuneACCESS table, retaining in-frame rearrangements with V and J assigned. Such tables are incomplete; in checked studies, under half of the missing clones stem from an unresolved V gene, and the remainder is unexplained. This sample comprises 2 million to 2.5 million clones, about 94% of them detected only once. The ten largest account for 0.13% of the sample. Sequencing was carried out using naive CD4+ T cells sorted from blood. The cell subset or site label for this specimen denotes: CD45RA+ positively selected. The receptors originated from a man younger than 35 in good health.

V gene TRBV5-1 combines with J gene TRBJ1-2; no reliable D call. The V gene lost 0 bases and the J gene lost 0 bases, with 6 bases spanning the gap. The CDR3 length is 14 residues. Germline values: CDR1 SGHRS, CDR2 YFSETQ. CDR3 loop: CASSLVLANYGYTF. CDR3 DNA sequence: TGCGCCAGCAGCTTGGTATTAGCTAACTATGGCTACACCTTC.

The genes are TRBV29-1 and TRBJ2-5, with 10 bases fitting TRBD1. J lost 5 bases, V lost 7 bases, and 13 bases had no gene match. CDR1 and CDR2 (germline): SQVTM, ANQGSEA. CDR3 size: 15 residues. CDR3 sequence reads: CSAGGGTGASETQYF. CDR3 coding DNA: TGCAGCGCGGGTGGGGGGACAGGGGCTTCGGAGACCCAGTACTTC.

V is TRBV2 and J is TRBJ2-4; weak D call: TRBD1 (6 bases). The CDR3 covers 14 residues. Germline lookup yields CDR1 SNHLY and CDR2 FYNNEI. Trimming cost V 5 bases and J 8 bases, with 16 bases left between them. The CDR3, as DNA: TGTGCCAGCAGTCTAGACAGGTCAGGGGACATTCAGTACTTC. This sequence encodes CASSLDRSGDIQYF.

This clone was seen a few times. The V call is TRBV2, the J call TRBJ1-6; D gene ambiguous. The V gene's germline CDR1 is SNHLY and CDR2 FYNNEI. Trimming took 2 bases from V and 6 from J, leaving 2 bases between them. The CDR3 covers 12 residues. The CDR3 DNA follows: TGTGCCAGCAGTGAACCTAATTCACCCCTCCACTTT. Its protein product is CASSEPNSPLHF. The whole variable domain, remainder taken from reference TRBV2 and TRBJ1-6, is EPEVTQTPSHQVTQMGQEVILRCVPISNHLYFYWYRQILGQKVEFLVSFYNNEISEKSEIFDDQFSVERPDGSNFTLKIRSTKLEDSAMYFCASSEPNSPLHFGNGTRLTVT.

The chain carries TRBV7-2 and TRBJ1-2, with 7 bases lining up with TRBD1. Looked up from germline, CDR1 is SGHTA and CDR2 is FQGNSA. After removal of 4 bases from V and 4 bases from J, the junction contained 9 bases not matched to a gene. The CDR3 is made up of 15 amino acids. As DNA, the CDR3 is TGTGCCAGCAGCTACAAGACAGGGCCAGGCTATGGCTACACCTTC. It translates to CASSYKTGPGYGYTF.

A note on this clone: The same CDR3 is also encoded by other DNA sequences in this sample. The rearrangement links TRBV28 to TRBJ1-2; a weak D match, TRBD1 (5 bases). Germline loops: CDR1 MDHEN, CDR2 SYDVKM. The V gene lost 3 bases and the J gene lost 2 bases, with 7 bases spanning the gap. This CDR3 comprises 13 residues. CDR3 region: CASSLSGNYGYTF. DNA of the CDR3: TGTGCCAGCAGTTTGTCAGGGAACTATGGCTACACCTTC.

This chain joins TRBV2 and TRBJ1-1; D is perhaps TRBD1 (6 bases). The V end was cut by 5 bases, the J end by 0 bases, with 16 bases between. Germline CDR1 SNHLY, CDR2 FYNNEI. The length of the CDR3 is 16 residues. The CDR3 DNA follows: TGTGCCAGCAGTTCTCAGGGGACGGGGATGAACACTGAAGCTTTCTTT. It encodes CASSSQGTGMNTEAFF.

The CDR3: CASSLVGSYGYTF. In DNA form, the CDR3 reads TGTGCCAGCAGCTTAGTAGGCAGCTATGGCTACACCTTC. J is TRBJ1-2 and V is TRBV7-9; D remains ambiguous. Germline CDR1 SEHNR, CDR2 FQNEAQ (reference sequence). Trimming shortened V by 1 base and J by 4 bases, and 7 bases separated the two germline ends. The CDR3 contains 13 residues. Complete variable domain (other parts from reference TRBV7-9 and TRBJ1-2): DTGVSQNPRHKITKRGQNVTFRCDPISEHNRLYWYRQTLGQGPEFLTYFQNEAQLEKSRLLSDRFSAERPKGSFSTLEIQRTEQGDSAMYLCASSLVGSYGYTFGSGTRLTVV.

J is TRBJ1-4 and V is TRBV28; TRBD1 matches at 8 bases. J gave up 8 bases and V 5 bases, and 10 bases lay outside the gene matches. Germline-derived CDR1 and CDR2 are MDHEN and SYDVKM. The CDR3 extends over 15 amino acids. The CDR3, as DNA: TGTGCCAGCAGTACCAGACAGGGGACGAGGGAAAAACTGTTTTTT. Residues: CASSTRQGTREKLFF.

This rearrangement joins TRBV5-1 to TRBJ2-3; 7 bases are shared with TRBD2. V lost 5 bases, J lost 5 bases, and 11 bases stayed unmatched. This CDR3 is 15 amino acids long. Germline V gene sequence: CDR1 SGHRS, CDR2 YFSETQ. The CDR3 DNA reads as TGCGCCAGCAGTTGGGGGGGACCTGAAAGAGATACGCAGTATTTT. It specifies CASSWGGPERDTQYF.

The rearrangement links TRBV5-1 to TRBJ2-3; 9 bases map to TRBD2. Per germline, CDR1 SGHRS and CDR2 YFSETQ. This CDR3 is 15 amino acids long. V lost 1 base, J lost 5 bases, and 5 bases stayed unmatched. This CDR3 is CASSLIAGEKDTQYF. CDR3 bases: TGCGCCAGCAGCTTGATAGCGGGAGAAAAAGATACGCAGTATTTT.

Here the CDR3 DNA reads TGTGCCATCAGTGACGGGATAGAAACTGGGATCAGCAATCAGCCCCAGCATTTT. This translates into CAISDGIETGISNQPQHF. V and J are TRBV10-3 and TRBJ1-5; no definite D call. V lost 3 bases and J 1 base, leaving 19 bases between the germline ends. The germline CDR1 and CDR2 sequences are ENHRY and SYGVKD. CDR3 length equals 18 residues.

Of note for this clone: Additional DNA sequences in this sample encode the identical CDR3. The chain combines TRBV30 with TRBJ1-1; D unclear. Germline V CDR1 and CDR2: GTSNPN, SVGIG (reference sequence). V lost 2 bases to trimming and J lost 1 base, with 8 bases between them. The CDR3 length is 13 residues. CDR3 in DNA: TGTGCCTGGAGTAGCCGGGGGAACACTGAAGCTTTCTTT. This translates into CAWSSRGNTEAFF.

CDR3: CAWSVQGEQYF. The CDR3 bases are TGTGCCTGGAGTGTACAAGGGGAGCAGTACTTC. The chain recombines TRBV30 with TRBJ2-7; D call uncertain. V was clipped by 0 bases and J by 7 bases, with 7 bases between them. This CDR3 comprises 11 residues. Germline V gives CDR1 GTSNPN, CDR2 SVGIG (reference sequence).

On this clone: Additional DNA sequences in this sample encode the identical CDR3. The chain joins TRBV5-1 to TRBJ2-2, with 7 bases identical to TRBD2. CDR3 length: 15 amino acids. The junction had 2 bases not matched to a gene; V was cut back by 1 base and J by 2 bases. The germline CDR1 and CDR2 sequences are SGHRS and YFSETQ. In DNA form, the CDR3 reads TGCGCCAGCAGCTTGACTAGCGCCAACACCGGGGAGCTGTTTTTT. Translated: CASSLTSANTGELFF.

The chain is built from TRBV18 and TRBJ2-1; D may correspond to TRBD1 or TRBD2 (5 bases each). In germline, CDR1 is KGHSH, CDR2 LQKENI. Trimming stripped 3 bases from V and 6 bases from J, with 15 bases between. The CDR3 length is 15 residues. The CDR3 loop is CASSPPWDPTNEQFF. For the CDR3, the DNA is TGTGCCAGCTCACCTCCCTGGGACCCCACCAATGAGCAGTTCTTC.

The J gene is TRBJ2-4, the V gene TRBV2; 8 nucleotides align to TRBD2. Trimming removed 2 bases from V and 1 base from J; junction bases left unmatched: 4. This CDR3 spans 16 amino acids. The germline CDR1 and CDR2 sequences are SNHLY and FYNNEI. The CDR3 DNA follows: TGTGCCAGCAGTGAATCGTTAGCGGGGGCCAAAAACATTCAGTACTTC. This encodes CASSESLAGAKNIQYF.

The chain employs TRBV6-1 and TRBJ2-7; 9 bases agree with TRBD2. The germline V gene has CDR1 MNHNS and CDR2 SASEGT. The CDR3 has 14 amino acids. With V trimmed by 7 bases and J by 2 bases, 6 bases remained unmatched. CDR3 in DNA: TGTGCCAGCATGAGAGCTAGCGGGGCCTACGAGCAGTACTTC. It yields the protein CASMRASGAYEQYF.

The chain couples TRBV7-9 to TRBJ1-3, with D perhaps TRBD1 (5 bases). There are 16 residues in the CDR3. CDR1 and CDR2 (germline): SEHNR, FQNEAQ (reference sequence). Trimming left V 5 bases short and J 4 bases short, with 18 bases between. In DNA form, the CDR3 reads TGTGCCAGCAGCCTACCAGGGCCCCTCGGAGGAAACACCATATATTTT. This sequence encodes CASSLPGPLGGNTIYF.